The clone carrying this T cell receptor beta chain was observed at least ten times. This entry belongs to a study of human T cells and chemical hapten exposure. The CDR3 runs to 14 residues. The V gene's germline CDR1 is DFQATT and CDR2 SNEGSKA (reference sequence). V was cut by 4 bases and J by 7 bases, with 19 bases left in between. The library put unique molecular identifiers onto individual cDNA molecules. From the reads, TCRdb called clonotypes with MiXCR, one entry per CDR3 protein. Among about 120,000 distinct CDR3 sequences, roughly 8.5% were seen once, and the ten largest hold over 1.1%. Before extraction, the whole blood was not fractionated, and total RNA was taken from it.

This clonotype originated in a human donor in good health. Some clones in this sample may be carry-over from other donors' samples. Sequenced: whole blood. The chain recombines TRBV20-1 with TRBJ1-2; no clear D. The CDR3 DNA reads TGCAGTGCTACTCTTCCTGACCAGGAGGGTGGCTACACCTTC. Its protein product is CSATLPDQEGGYTF.